One T cell receptor beta chain is described in this entry. Antigen unknown. The primer mix had 60 Vbeta and 13 Jbeta primers. Libraries were prepared by immunoSEQ multiplex PCR; TCRdb keeps only in-frame clonotypes and omits some of them. Of around 140,000 clones in the sample, nearly 80% were seen once. The data originate from a study of cytomegalovirus exposure and HLA in healthy donors. General observations from the study: TCR beta sequences numbering 16,951 were associated with HLA alleles at 0.05 false discovery rate in a later analysis. Common viral pathogens were later found to be apparently linked to several of the most significant clusters.

The germline CDR1 and CDR2 sequences are MNHEY and SVGAGI. The CDR3 extends over 14 amino acids. V was trimmed by 6 bases and J by 2 bases, leaving 11 bases between them. The TCR was taken from a male donor in good health and CMV-seronegative. The material sequenced was PBMCs. V and J are TRBV6-5 and TRBJ1-5; D is perhaps TRBD1 (6 bases). CDR3 amino acids: CASSQGGGNQPQHF. In DNA, the CDR3 is TGTGCCAGCAGCCAAGGGGGGGGCAATCAGCCCCAGCATTTT.